The 4 T cell receptor beta chains reported below all come from one sample, sequenced in a study of shared clonotypes between healthy human individuals. TCRdb keeps only in-frame clones here, not all; method: immunoSEQ multiplex PCR. This sample has fewer than 400,000 clones, with around 67% found just once. Sequencing input: memory CD4+ T cells sorted from blood. Subset of the sample: CD45RA-negative fraction. Every receptor here comes from a man aged 25-40 years in good health.

There are a few counts of this clone. This rearrangement joins TRBV18 to TRBJ2-1, with 8 bases matching TRBD2. Germline V gene sequence: CDR1 KGHSH, CDR2 LQKENI. This CDR3 has 15 residues. With 3 bases clipped from V and 3 bases from J, the junction kept 4 bases outside the gene matches. The CDR3 DNA sequence: TGTGCCAGCTCACCCTTTAGCGGGGACTACAATGAGCAGTTCTTC. Encoded protein: CASSPFSGDYNEQFF.

Notes on this clone: A read error likely explains this, since a far larger clone differs by one base. The same CDR3 also results from other DNA sequences found in this sample. The rearrangement links TRBV18 to TRBJ2-7; a weak D match, TRBD1 (6 bases). This CDR3 region has 15 residues. Germline V gene lookup returns CDR1 KGHSH and CDR2 LQKENI. The V end was cut by 3 bases, the J end by 2 bases, with 14 bases between. The CDR3 here is CASSPSGTPTYEQYF. CDR3 bases: TGTGCCAGCTCACCTTCCGGGACACCGACCTACGAGCAGTACTTC.

The V and J genes are TRBV28 and TRBJ2-7; 7 bases match TRBD1. Germline V gene data show CDR1 as MDHEN and CDR2 as SYDVKM. The CDR3 spans 13 residues. V was pared by 6 bases and J by 6 bases, with 8 bases of the junction left unmatched. The CDR3 DNA reads as TGTGCCAGCAGAGGGGGCGCATGGGTCGAGCAGTACTTC. Its protein product is CASRGGAWVEQYF.

V gene TRBV6-1 combines with J gene TRBJ2-3, with 9 bases fitting TRBD2. Germline V gives CDR1 MNHNS, CDR2 SASEGT. The CDR3 covers 16 residues. After removal of 1 base from V and 5 bases from J, the junction contained 7 bases not matched to a gene. The CDR3 spells CASSEGVAGVRDTQYF. DNA of the CDR3: TGTGCCAGCAGTGAAGGGGTAGCGGGAGTGAGAGATACGCAGTATTTT.